These T cell receptor beta chains were read from a single sample in a study of blood T cells in healthy people across ages. One entry per CDR3 protein, called by TCRdb with MiXCR from the 5' RACE reads. The repertoire holds about 970,000 distinct CDR3 sequences, with 51% as singletons. Sequencing was performed on blood. The receptors were sampled from a woman aged 55-70 years in good health. Both conserved end residues are part of each CDR3. Fields, in order: CDR3 DNA, CDR3 protein, V gene, clone size, D gene, J gene. The D gene is left open where the match is weak. Clone size is given for some rows only: seen once, a few or many times, or a class if the clone is expanded.

TGTGCCAGCAGTTTTGCGGGGGCGCGGGCGGAGACCCAGTACTTC | CASSFAGARAETQYF | TRBV28 | . | . | TRBJ2-5
TGTGCCAGCAGCTGGACTAGCGGGAGGGAGGAGACCCAGTACTTC | CASSWTSGREETQYF | TRBV11-2 | . | TRBD2 | TRBJ2-5
TGTGCCAGCAGCCAGGTCGACAGTGGCTACACCTTC | CASSQVDSGYTF | TRBV3-1 | . | . | TRBJ1-2
TGCAGCGCTGGGGGCGGAAGAGGCAATGAGCAGTTCTTC | CSAGGGRGNEQFF | TRBV29-1 | . | . | TRBJ2-1
TGTGCCAGCAACATCCCCCCCCAGCCCCAGCATTTT | CASNIPPQPQHF | TRBV7-9 | . | . | TRBJ1-5
TGTGCCAGCAGTTACTCGAGTAGCTACAATGAGCAGTTCTTC | CASSYSSSYNEQFF | TRBV6-6 | few | . | TRBJ2-1
TGTGCCAGCAGCCGGAGAGCAACAGGGCTGCTGAACACTGAAGCTTTCTTT | CASSRRATGLLNTEAFF | TRBV7-2 | . | . | TRBJ1-1
TGTGCCAGCAGTCGGACAGAACCCAACGAGCAGTACTTC | CASSRTEPNEQYF | TRBV2 | . | . | TRBJ2-7
TGTGCCAGCAGCACTAGCGGGGGAGCATACAATGAGCAGTTCTTC | CASSTSGGAYNEQFF | TRBV27 | . | TRBD2 | TRBJ2-1
TGTGCCAGCTCACCGGGGCGGGACTACGGGCAATACTTC | CASSPGRDYGQYF | TRBV18 | . | TRBD2 | TRBJ2-7
TGTGCCAGCAGTGATTGGGTTCAGCCCCAGCATTTT | CASSDWVQPQHF | TRBV6-1 | . | . | TRBJ1-5
TGTGCCAGCCCCAAGACGGGAGGGCCCTTCGCAGATACGCAGTATTTT | CASPKTGGPFADTQYF | TRBV28 | . | TRBD2 | TRBJ2-3
TGTGCCAGCAGGAACCGGGACAGGGGCAACACAGATACGCAGTATTTT | CASRNRDRGNTDTQYF | TRBV3-1 | . | TRBD1 | TRBJ2-3
TGCAGTGCTAGGGACCAAAGTGGGACCCAGTACTTC | CSARDQSGTQYF | TRBV20-1 | . | . | TRBJ2-5
TGTGCCAGCTCACAGAAGGGACAGGTTACCTACGAGCAGTACTTC | CASSQKGQVTYEQYF | TRBV18 | . | TRBD1 | TRBJ2-7
TGTGCCACCAGCACGCAGGGCCCGGGCACCGGGGAGCTGTTTTTT | CATSTQGPGTGELFF | TRBV15 | . | . | TRBJ2-2
TGCAGCGTCAACAAAGTAGGCGGGGGAGAGACCCAGTTCTTC | CSVNKVGGGETQFF | TRBV20-1 | . | TRBD2 | TRBJ2-1
TGTGCCAGCAGCAAAATGGGTCTCGTATCCTACGAGCAGTACTTC | CASSKMGLVSYEQYF | TRBV21-1 | . | . | TRBJ2-7
TGCAGTGCTTACCCAAGGACTAGCGTGGTAGAGACCCAGTACTTC | CSAYPRTSVVETQYF | TRBV20-1 | few | TRBD2 | TRBJ2-5
TGCGCCAGCAGCCTAGAGCCGGGACAGGGGGCTTACGAGCAGTACTTC | CASSLEPGQGAYEQYF | TRBV5-1 | . | TRBD1 | TRBJ2-7
TGTGCCAGCAGTCCAGCAATGGGTACGCAGTATTTT | CASSPAMGTQYF | TRBV12-3/TRBV12-4 | few | . | TRBJ2-3
TGTGCCAGCAGCCCTAGGACAGACATCTATGGCTACACCTTC | CASSPRTDIYGYTF | TRBV6-2/TRBV6-3 | . | . | TRBJ1-2
TGCGCCAGCAGCCCCGGGGCAGGATTTGGGGAGCAGTTCTTC | CASSPGAGFGEQFF | TRBV5-1 | few | . | TRBJ2-1
TGTGCCAGCACCTCGGGCGGGTCCAGGACAGGGGGCATTCAGTACTTC | CASTSGGSRTGGIQYF | TRBV28 | . | TRBD1 | TRBJ2-4
TGTGCCAGCAGCTTAGCGGGAGGGCTCTCCCATGAGCAGTTCTTC | CASSLAGGLSHEQFF | TRBV7-3 | . | TRBD2 | TRBJ2-1
TGTGCCTGCAGCTTGGTAAGCTCTGCACAGTATTTT | CACSLVSSAQYF | TRBV5-4 | . | . | TRBJ2-3
TGTGCCAGCAGTTCTACCGGACTAGCGGGAGGAGGTGAGCAGTTCTTC | CASSSTGLAGGGEQFF | TRBV6-5 | . | TRBD2 | TRBJ2-1
TGTGCCAGCAGAGGGCAGGGGGGTGGAGGCGATCAGCCCCAGCATTTT | CASRGQGGGGDQPQHF | TRBV2 | . | TRBD1 | TRBJ1-5
TGTGCCAGCAGCGAATTTGACAGACCCTACAATGAGCAGTTCTTC | CASSEFDRPYNEQFF | TRBV5-6 | few | . | TRBJ2-1
TGTGCCAGCAGCAGAGTAGCGGGAGGGCTAGCCAAAAACATTCAGTACTTC | CASSRVAGGLAKNIQYF | TRBV5-6 | . | TRBD2 | TRBJ2-4
TGTGCCAGCAGTTACTCAAGGGACAGGGCCGAATCCTCTGGGGCCAACGTCCTGACTTTC | CASSYSRDRAESSGANVLTF | TRBV6-5 | . | TRBD1 | TRBJ2-6
TGTGCCAGCAGTTACTCCCAAGGCGCCCCCGGGGAGCAGTACTTC | CASSYSQGAPGEQYF | TRBV6-5 | once | . | TRBJ2-7
TGCAGTGCTAGAGATCTGGGGGGAGGAAGCTACGAGCAGTACTTC | CSARDLGGGSYEQYF | TRBV20-1 | . | . | TRBJ2-7
TGTGCCAGCAGTTACTACAGGTTCCTTCCCTACGAGCAGTACTTC | CASSYYRFLPYEQYF | TRBV12-3/TRBV12-4 | few | . | TRBJ2-7
TGTGCCAGCAGTTTCTTAGGGACAGAAGAGACCCAGTACTTC | CASSFLGTEETQYF | TRBV27 | . | TRBD1 | TRBJ2-5
TGCAGTGGGCGAGCGGGAGGGCGAGAGCAGTACTTC | CSGRAGGREQYF | TRBV20-1 | . | TRBD2 | TRBJ2-4
TGTGCCAGCAGCTTACAGGGGACCTCCTACGAGCAGTACTTC | CASSLQGTSYEQYF | TRBV7-2 | few | . | TRBJ2-7
TGTGCCAGCAGCTTACAAGGTCCAGGGAGTGGCTACACCTTC | CASSLQGPGSGYTF | TRBV7-9 | . | . | TRBJ1-2
TGTGCCACCAGTGACGGTGGGGTCTACGAGCAGTACTTC | CATSDGGVYEQYF | TRBV24-1 | few | . | TRBJ2-7
TGCAGTGCTAGACCCGGACACCAAGAGACCCAGTACTTC | CSARPGHQETQYF | TRBV20-1 | few | . | TRBJ2-5
TGTGCCAGCACCTCTCCCGGGGAGCTGTTTTTT | CASTSPGELFF | TRBV6-5 | . | . | TRBJ2-2
TGCAGTGCTAGAGAACGGAGTGGTTACAATGAGCAGTTCTTC | CSARERSGYNEQFF | TRBV20-1 | . | . | TRBJ2-1